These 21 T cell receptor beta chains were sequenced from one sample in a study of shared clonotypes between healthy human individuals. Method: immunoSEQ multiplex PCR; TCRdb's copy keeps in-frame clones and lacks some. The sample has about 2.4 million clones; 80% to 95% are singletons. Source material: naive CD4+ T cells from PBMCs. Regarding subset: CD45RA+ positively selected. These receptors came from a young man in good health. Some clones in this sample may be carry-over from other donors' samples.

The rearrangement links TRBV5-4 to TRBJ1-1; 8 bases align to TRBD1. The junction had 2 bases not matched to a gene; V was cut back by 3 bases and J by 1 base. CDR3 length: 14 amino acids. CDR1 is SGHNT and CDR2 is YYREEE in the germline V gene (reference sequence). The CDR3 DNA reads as TGTGCCAGCAGCTGGGGGACAGGGAACACTGAAGCTTTCTTT. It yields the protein CASSWGTGNTEAFF. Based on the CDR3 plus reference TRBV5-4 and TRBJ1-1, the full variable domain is ETGVTQSPTHLIKTRGQQVTLRCSSQSGHNTVSWYQQALGQGPQFIFQYYREEENGRGNFPPRFSGLQFPNYSSELNVNALELDDSALYLCASSWGTGNTEAFFGQGTRLTVV.

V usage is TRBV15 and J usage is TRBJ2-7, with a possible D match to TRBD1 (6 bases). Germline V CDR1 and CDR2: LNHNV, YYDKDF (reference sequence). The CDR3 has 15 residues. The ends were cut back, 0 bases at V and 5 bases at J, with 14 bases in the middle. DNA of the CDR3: TGTGCCACCAGCAGAGAATTTGACAGGTTCGACGAGCAGTACTTC. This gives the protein CATSREFDRFDEQYF.

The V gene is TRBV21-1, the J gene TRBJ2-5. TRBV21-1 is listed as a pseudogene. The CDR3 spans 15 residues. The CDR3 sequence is CASSKAGGVSETQYF. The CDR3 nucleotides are TGTGCCAGCAGCAAAGCTGGTGGCGTCTCAGAGACCCAGTACTTC.

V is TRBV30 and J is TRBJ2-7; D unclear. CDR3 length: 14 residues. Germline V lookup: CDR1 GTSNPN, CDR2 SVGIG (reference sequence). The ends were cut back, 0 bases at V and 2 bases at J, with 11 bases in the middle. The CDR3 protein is CAWSVRAQAYEQYF. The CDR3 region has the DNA TGTGCCTGGAGTGTACGTGCACAAGCCTACGAGCAGTACTTC.

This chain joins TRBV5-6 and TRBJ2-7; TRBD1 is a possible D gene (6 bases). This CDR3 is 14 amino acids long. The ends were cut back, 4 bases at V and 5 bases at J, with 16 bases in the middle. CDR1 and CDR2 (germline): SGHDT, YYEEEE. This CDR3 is CASSLRIRDNEQYF. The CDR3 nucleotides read TGTGCCAGCAGCCTTCGGATCAGGGACAACGAGCAGTACTTC. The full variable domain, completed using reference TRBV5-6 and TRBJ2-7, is DAGVTQSPTHLIKTRGQQVTLRCSPKSGHDTVSWYQQALGQGPQFIFQYYEEEERQRGNFPDRFSGHQFPNYSSELNVNALLLGDSALYLCASSLRIRDNEQYFGPGTRLTVT.

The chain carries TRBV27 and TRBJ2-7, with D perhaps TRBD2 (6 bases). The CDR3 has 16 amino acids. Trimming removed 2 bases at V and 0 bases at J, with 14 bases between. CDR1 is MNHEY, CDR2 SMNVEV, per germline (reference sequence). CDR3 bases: TGTGCCAGCAGTTTAAGGGGACTCGATAGCTCCTACGAGCAGTACTTC. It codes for CASSLRGLDSSYEQYF.

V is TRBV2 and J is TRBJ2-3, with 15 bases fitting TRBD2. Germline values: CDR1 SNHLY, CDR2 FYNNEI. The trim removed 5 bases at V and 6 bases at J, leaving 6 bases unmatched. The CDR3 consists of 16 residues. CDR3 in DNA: TGTGCCAGCAGTTGGACTAGCGGGAGGGCCAGTGATACGCAGTATTTT. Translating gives CASSWTSGRASDTQYF.

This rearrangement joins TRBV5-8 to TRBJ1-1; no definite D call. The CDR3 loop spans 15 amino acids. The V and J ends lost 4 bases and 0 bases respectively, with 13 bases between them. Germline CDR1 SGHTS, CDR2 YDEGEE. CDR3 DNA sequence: TGTGCCAGCAGCCAGGCGGGTGGGATGAACACTGAAGCTTTCTTT. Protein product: CASSQAGGMNTEAFF.

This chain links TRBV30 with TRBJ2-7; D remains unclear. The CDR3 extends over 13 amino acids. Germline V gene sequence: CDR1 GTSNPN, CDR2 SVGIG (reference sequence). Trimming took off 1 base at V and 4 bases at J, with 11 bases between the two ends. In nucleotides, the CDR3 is TGTGCCTGGAGTGCCGGGTTCGTGTACGAGCAGTACTTC. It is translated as CAWSAGFVYEQYF.

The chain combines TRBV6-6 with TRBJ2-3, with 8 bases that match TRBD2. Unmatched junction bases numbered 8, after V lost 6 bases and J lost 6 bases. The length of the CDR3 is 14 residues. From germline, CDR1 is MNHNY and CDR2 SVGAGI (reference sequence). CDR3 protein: CASSPSGRGDTQYF. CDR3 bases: TGTGCCAGCAGCCCAAGCGGGAGAGGGGATACGCAGTATTTT.

The CDR3 sequence: CASYEEVSSYEQYF. The DNA of the CDR3 is TGTGCCAGCTACGAGGAGGTTAGCTCCTACGAGCAGTACTTC. This chain connects TRBV2 to TRBJ2-7, with a tentative D call TRBD2 (5 bases). Trimming stripped 8 bases from V and 0 bases from J, with 14 bases between. Germline V gene sequence: CDR1 SNHLY, CDR2 FYNNEI. This CDR3 comprises 14 residues.

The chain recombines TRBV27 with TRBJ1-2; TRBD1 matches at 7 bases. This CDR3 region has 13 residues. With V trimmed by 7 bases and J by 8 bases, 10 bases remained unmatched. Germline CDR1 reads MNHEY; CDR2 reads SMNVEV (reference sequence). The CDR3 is CASTSDRLRGYTF. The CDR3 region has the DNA TGTGCCAGCACCTCGGACAGGCTGCGAGGCTACACCTTC.

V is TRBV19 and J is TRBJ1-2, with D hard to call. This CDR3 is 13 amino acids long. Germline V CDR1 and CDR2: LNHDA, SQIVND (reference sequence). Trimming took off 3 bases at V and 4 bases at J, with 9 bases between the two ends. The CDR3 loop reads CASSMEARYGYTF. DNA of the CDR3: TGTGCCAGTAGTATGGAAGCTCGCTATGGCTACACCTTC.

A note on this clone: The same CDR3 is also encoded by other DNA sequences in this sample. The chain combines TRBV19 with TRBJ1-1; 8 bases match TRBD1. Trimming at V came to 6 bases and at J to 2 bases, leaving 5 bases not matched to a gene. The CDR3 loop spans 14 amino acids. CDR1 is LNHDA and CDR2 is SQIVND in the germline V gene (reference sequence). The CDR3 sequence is CASSLTGANTEAFF. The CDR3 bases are TGTGCCAGTAGCTTGACAGGGGCAAACACTGAAGCTTTCTTT. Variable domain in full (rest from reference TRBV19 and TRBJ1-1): DGGITQSPKYLFRKEGQNVTLSCEQNLNHDAMYWYRQDPGQGLRLIYYSQIVNDFQKGDIAEGYSVSREKKESFPLTVTSAQKNPTAFYLCASSLTGANTEAFFGQGTRLTVV.

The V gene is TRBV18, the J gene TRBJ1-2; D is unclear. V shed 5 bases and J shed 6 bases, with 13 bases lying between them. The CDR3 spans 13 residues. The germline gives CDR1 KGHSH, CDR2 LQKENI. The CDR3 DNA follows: TGTGCCAGCTCAATCGCTCTGGCGGATGGCTACACCTTC. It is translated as CASSIALADGYTF.

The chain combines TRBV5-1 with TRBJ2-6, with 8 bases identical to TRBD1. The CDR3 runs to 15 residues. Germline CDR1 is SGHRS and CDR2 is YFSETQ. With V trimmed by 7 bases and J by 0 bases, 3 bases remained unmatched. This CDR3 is CASRTGSSGANVLTF. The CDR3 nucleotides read TGCGCCAGCCGGACAGGGAGCTCTGGGGCCAACGTCCTGACTTTC. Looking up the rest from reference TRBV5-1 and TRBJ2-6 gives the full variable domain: KAGVTQTPRYLIKTRGQQVTLSCSPISGHRSVSWYQQTPGQGLQFLFEYFSETQRNKGNFPGRFSGRQFSNSRSEMNVSTLELGDSALYLCASRTGSSGANVLTFGAGSRLTVL.

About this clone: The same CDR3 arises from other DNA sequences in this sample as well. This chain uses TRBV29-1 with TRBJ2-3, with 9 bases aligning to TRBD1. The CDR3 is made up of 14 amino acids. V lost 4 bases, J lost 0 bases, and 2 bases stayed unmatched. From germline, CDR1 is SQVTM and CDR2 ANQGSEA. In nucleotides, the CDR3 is TGCAGCGTTGGTGGGACAGGGAGCACAGATACGCAGTATTTT. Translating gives CSVGGTGSTDTQYF.

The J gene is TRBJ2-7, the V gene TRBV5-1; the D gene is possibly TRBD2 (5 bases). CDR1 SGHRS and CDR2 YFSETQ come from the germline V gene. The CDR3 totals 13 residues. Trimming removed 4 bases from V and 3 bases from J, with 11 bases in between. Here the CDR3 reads CASSRGGIYEQYF. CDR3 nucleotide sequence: TGCGCCAGCAGCCGGGGTGGCATCTACGAGCAGTACTTC. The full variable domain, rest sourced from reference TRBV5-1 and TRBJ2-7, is KAGVTQTPRYLIKTRGQQVTLSCSPISGHRSVSWYQQTPGQGLQFLFEYFSETQRNKGNFPGRFSGRQFSNSRSEMNVSTLELGDSALYLCASSRGGIYEQYFGPGTRLTVT.

In DNA, the CDR3 is TGTGCCAGCAGCTTAGCTGCCAGCCGGGACTACGAGCAGTACTTC. The encoded protein is CASSLAASRDYEQYF. J is TRBJ2-7 and V is TRBV7-2, with D maybe TRBD2 (5 bases). The CDR3 runs to 15 residues. In germline, CDR1 is SGHTA, CDR2 FQGNSA. Trimming took off 0 bases at V and 3 bases at J, with 12 bases between the two ends.

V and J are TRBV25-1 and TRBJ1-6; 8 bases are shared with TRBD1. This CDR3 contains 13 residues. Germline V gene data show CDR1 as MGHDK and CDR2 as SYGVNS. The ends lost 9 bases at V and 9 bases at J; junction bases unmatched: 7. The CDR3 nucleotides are TGTGCCAGAACGGACAGGGTGCCTTCACCCCTCCACTTT. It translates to CARTDRVPSPLHF.

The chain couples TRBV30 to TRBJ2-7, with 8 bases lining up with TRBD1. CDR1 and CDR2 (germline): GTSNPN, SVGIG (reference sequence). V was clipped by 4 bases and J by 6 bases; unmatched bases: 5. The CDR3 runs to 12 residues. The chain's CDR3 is CAWIKDRVEQYF. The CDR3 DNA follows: TGTGCCTGGATCAAGGACAGGGTCGAGCAGTACTTC.